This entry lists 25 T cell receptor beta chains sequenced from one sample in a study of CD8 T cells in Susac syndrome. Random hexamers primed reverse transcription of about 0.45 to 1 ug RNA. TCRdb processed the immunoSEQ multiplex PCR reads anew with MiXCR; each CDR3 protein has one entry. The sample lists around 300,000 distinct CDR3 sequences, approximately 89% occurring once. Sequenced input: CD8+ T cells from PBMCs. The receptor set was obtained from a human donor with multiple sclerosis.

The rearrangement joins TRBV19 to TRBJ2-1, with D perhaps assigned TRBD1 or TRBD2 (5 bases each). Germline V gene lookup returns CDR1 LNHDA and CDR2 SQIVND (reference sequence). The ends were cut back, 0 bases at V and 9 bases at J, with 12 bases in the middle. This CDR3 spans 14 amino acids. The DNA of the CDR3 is TGTGCCAGTAGTATAGATGGGGGTTATAGTGAGCAGTTCTTC. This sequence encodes CASSIDGGYSEQFF.

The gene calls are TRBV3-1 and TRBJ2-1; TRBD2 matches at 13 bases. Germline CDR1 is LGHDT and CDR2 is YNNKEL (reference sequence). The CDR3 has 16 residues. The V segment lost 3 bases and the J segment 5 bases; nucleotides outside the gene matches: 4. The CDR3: CASSQGTSGTNNEQFF. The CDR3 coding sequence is TGTGCCAGCAGCCAGGGGACTAGCGGGACTAACAATGAGCAGTTCTTC.

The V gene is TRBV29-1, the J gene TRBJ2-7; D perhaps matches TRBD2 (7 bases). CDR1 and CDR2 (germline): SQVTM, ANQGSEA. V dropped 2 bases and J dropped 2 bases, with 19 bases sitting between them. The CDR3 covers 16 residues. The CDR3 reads CSVELGQGGVTYEQYF. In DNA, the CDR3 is TGCAGCGTTGAATTGGGGCAAGGGGGGGTCACCTACGAGCAGTACTTC.

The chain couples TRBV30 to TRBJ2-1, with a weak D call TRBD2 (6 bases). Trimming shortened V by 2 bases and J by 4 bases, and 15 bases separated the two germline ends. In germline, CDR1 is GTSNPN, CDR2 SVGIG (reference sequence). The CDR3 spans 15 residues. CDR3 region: CAWSWEATAYNEQFF. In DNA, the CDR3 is TGTGCCTGGAGTTGGGAGGCGACGGCATACAATGAGCAGTTCTTC.

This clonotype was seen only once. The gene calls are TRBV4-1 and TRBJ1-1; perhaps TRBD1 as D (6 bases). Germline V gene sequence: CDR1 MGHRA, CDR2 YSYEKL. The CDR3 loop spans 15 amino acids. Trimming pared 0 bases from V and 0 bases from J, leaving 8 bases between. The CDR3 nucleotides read TGCGCCAGCAGCCAAGAAACAGGGATGAACACTGAAGCTTTCTTT. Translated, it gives CASSQETGMNTEAFF.

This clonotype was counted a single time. The CDR3 nucleotides read TGCAGTGCTCAGGGGACTAGTTTATTGAATGAGCAGTTCTTC. Translation gives CSAQGTSLLNEQFF. The chain couples TRBV20-1 to TRBJ2-1; 8 nucleotides match TRBD2. V was pared by 5 bases and J by 7 bases, with 10 bases of the junction left unmatched. The germline CDR1 and CDR2 sequences are DFQATT and SNEGSKA (reference sequence). The CDR3 length is 14 residues.

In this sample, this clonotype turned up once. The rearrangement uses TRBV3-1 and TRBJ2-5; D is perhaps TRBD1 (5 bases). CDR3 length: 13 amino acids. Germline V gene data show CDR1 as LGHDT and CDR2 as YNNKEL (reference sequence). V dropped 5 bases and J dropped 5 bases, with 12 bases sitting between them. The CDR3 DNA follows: TGTGCCAGCAGCTCCAGGGTCGAGGAGACCCAGTACTTC. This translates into CASSSRVEETQYF.

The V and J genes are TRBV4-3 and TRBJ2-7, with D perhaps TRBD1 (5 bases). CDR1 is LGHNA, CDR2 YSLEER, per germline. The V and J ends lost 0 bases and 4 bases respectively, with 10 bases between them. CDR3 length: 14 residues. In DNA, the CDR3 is TGCGCCAGCAGCCAAGATCAGGGAACATACGAGCAGTACTTC. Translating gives CASSQDQGTYEQYF.

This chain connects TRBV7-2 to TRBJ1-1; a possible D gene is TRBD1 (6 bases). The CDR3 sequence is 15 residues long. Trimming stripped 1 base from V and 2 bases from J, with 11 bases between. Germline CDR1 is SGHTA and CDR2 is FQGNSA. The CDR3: CASSLGAGANTEAFF. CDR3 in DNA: TGTGCCAGCAGCTTAGGGGCAGGGGCTAACACTGAAGCTTTCTTT.

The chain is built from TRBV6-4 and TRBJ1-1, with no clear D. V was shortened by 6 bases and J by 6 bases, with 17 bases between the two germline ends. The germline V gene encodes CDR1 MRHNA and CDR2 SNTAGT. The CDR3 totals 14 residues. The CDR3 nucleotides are TGTGCCAGCAGACCCTTACAAGGAGCGGCTGAAGCTTTCTTT. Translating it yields CASRPLQGAAEAFF.

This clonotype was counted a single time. CDR3 DNA sequence: TGTGCCAGCAGTTTATGGGGGGCAGAATACAATGAGCAGTTCTTC. Translated: CASSLWGAEYNEQFF. The chain combines TRBV28 with TRBJ2-1, with D tentatively TRBD1 (6 bases). V was trimmed by 0 bases and J by 4 bases, leaving 10 bases between them. Germline loops: CDR1 MDHEN, CDR2 SYDVKM. The length of the CDR3 is 15 residues.

CDR3 protein: CSAPPEREIYEQYF. CDR3 coding DNA: TGCAGTGCCCCCCCGGAGCGGGAGATCTACGAGCAGTACTTC. The chain couples TRBV20-1 to TRBJ2-7; 8 positions match TRBD2. The CDR3 totals 14 residues. V dropped 6 bases and J dropped 3; count of bases not matched to a gene: 10. Germline CDR1 and CDR2: DFQATT and SNEGSKA (reference sequence).

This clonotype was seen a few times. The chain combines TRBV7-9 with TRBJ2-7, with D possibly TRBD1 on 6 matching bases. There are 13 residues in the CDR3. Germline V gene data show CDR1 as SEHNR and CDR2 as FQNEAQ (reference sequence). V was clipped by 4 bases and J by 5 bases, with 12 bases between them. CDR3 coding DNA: TGTGCCAGCAGCTCCACAGGGATCGACGAGCAGTACTTC. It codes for CASSSTGIDEQYF.

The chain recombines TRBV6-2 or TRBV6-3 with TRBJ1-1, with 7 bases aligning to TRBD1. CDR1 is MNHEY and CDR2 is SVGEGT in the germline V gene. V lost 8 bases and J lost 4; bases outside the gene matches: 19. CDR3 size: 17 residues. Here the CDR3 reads CASAYLWGQSRSTEAFF. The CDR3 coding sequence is TGTGCCAGCGCCTACCTCTGGGGACAGTCCCGAAGCACTGAAGCTTTCTTT.

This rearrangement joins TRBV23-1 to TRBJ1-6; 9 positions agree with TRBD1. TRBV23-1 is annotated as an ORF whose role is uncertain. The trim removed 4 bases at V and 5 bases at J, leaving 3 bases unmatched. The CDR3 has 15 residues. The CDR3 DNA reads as TGCGCCAGCAGTCGCCGGGACAGGGATAATTCACCCCTCCACTTT. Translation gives CASSRRDRDNSPLHF.

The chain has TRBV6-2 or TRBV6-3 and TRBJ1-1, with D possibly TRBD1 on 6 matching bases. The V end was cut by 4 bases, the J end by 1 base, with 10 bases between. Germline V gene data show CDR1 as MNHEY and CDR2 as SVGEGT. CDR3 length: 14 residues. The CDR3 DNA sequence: TGTGCCAGCAGTTCGGCAGGGGCGAACACTGAAGCTTTCTTT. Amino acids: CASSSAGANTEAFF.

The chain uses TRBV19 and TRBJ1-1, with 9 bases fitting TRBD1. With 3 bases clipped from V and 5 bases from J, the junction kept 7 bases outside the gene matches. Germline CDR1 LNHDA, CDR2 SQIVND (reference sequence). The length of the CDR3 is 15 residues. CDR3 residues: CASSIPQGAFTEAFF. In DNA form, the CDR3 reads TGTGCCAGTAGTATCCCACAGGGGGCGTTTACTGAAGCTTTCTTT.

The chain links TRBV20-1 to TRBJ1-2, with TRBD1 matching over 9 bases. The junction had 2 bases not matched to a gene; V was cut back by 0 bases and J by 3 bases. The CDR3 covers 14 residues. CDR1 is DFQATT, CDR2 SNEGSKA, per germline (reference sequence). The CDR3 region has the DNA TGCAGTGCTAGAGAAGGACAGGGGTACTATGGCTACACCTTC. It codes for CSAREGQGYYGYTF.

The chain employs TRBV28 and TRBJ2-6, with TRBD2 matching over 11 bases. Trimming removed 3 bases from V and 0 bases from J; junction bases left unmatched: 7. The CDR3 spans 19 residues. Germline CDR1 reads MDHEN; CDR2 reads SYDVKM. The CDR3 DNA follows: TGTGCCAGCAGTTTTTCTAGCGGGAGGTTGGGCTCTGGGGCCAACGTCCTGACTTTC. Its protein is CASSFSSGRLGSGANVLTF.

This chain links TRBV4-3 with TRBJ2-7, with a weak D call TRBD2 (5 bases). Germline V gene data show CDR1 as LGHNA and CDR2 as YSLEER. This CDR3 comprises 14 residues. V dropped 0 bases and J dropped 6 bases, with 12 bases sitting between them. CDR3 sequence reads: CASSQDRGVTEQYF. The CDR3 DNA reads TGCGCCAGCAGCCAAGATCGGGGAGTCACCGAGCAGTACTTC.

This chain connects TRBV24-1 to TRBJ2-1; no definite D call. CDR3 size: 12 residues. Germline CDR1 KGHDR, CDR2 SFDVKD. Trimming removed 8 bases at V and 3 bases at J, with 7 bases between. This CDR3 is CATMSDYNEQFF. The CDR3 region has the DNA TGTGCCACCATGTCCGACTACAATGAGCAGTTCTTC.

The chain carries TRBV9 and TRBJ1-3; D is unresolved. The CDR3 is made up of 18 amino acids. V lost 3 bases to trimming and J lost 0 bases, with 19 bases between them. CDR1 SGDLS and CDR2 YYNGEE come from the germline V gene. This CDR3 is CASSAPLTEAYSGNTIYF. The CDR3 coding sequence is TGTGCCAGCAGCGCGCCCTTAACGGAGGCTTACTCTGGAAACACCATATATTTT.

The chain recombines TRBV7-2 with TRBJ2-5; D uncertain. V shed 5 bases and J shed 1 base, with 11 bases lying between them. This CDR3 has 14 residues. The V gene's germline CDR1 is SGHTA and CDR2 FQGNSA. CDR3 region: CASSQGISQETQYF. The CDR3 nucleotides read TGTGCCAGCAGCCAAGGGATTTCCCAAGAGACCCAGTACTTC.

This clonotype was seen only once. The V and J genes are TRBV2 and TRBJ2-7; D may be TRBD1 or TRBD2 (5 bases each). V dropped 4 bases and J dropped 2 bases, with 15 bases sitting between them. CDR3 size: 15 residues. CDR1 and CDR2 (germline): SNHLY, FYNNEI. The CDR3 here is CASSGGARNTYEQYF. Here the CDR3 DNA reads TGTGCCAGCAGTGGAGGGGCAAGAAACACCTACGAGCAGTACTTC.

The CDR3 DNA reads as TGTGCCAGCAGTTCTGGGACCCCCCCCTCGAGTCACAATGAGCAGTTCTTC. As protein: CASSSGTPPSSHNEQFF. This chain connects TRBV25-1 to TRBJ2-1; either TRBD1 or TRBD2 may supply D (5 bases each). Germline V CDR1 and CDR2: MGHDK, SYGVNS. This CDR3 has 17 residues. Trimming removed 5 bases at V and 5 bases at J, with 22 bases between.